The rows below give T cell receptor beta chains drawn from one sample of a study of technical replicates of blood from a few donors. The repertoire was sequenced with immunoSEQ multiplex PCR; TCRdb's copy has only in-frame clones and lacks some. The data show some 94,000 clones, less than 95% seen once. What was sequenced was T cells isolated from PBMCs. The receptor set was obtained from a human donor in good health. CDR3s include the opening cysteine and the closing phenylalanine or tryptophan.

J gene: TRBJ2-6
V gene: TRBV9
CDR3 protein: CASSVDTSGSFFPGANVLTF

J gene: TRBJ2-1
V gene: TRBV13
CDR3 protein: CASSSQGLALSYNEQFF

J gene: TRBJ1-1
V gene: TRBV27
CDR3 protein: CASSVTGGGTEAFF

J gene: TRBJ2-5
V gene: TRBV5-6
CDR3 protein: CASSLTPGGQETQYF

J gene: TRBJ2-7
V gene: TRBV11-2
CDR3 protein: CASSWTGVSYEQYF

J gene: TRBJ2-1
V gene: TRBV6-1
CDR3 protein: CASSEYSGGSFNEQFF

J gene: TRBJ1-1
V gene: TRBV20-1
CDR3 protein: CSANDRAGAFF

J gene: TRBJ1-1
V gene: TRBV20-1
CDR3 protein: CTRQGNTEAFF

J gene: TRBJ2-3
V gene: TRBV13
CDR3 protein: CASSSRLAPSTDTQYF

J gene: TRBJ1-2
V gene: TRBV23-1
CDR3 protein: CASSPGDGLSYGYTF

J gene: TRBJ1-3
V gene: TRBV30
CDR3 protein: CAWSVGVHISGNTIYF

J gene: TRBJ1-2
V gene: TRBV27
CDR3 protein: CASYTSGYGYTF

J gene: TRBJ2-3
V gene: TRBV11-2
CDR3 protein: CASSLEAGTTQYF

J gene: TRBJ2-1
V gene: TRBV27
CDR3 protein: CASSLPKPGVYNEQFF